This TCR beta chain was sequenced in a study of T cells in Graves' hyperthyroidism and ophthalmopathy (dated by TCRdb to about 2019). In the study overall: Peripheral blood was sampled at the time of initial diagnosis, prior to any treatment. TCR V-J signatures able to tell the groups apart were searched for in a discovery cohort of approximately 95 patients, of whom over 40 had Graves' ophthalmopathy and some 60 had stable Graves' hyperthyroidism. An independent validation cohort of under 20 hyperthyroidism patients and roughly 16 patients who later progressed to ophthalmopathy tested prospective prediction of ophthalmopathy. The approximately 97 discovery patients were randomly divided into training and test sets at a 7:3 ratio. In addition, the study compared T-cell repertoires in thyroid tissue and in blood from over 5 Graves' hyperthyroidism patients. Once sampling was done, hyperthyroidism patients were given methimazole at a starting dose of 30 mg daily, whereas ophthalmopathy patients were given high-dose intravenous methylprednisolone. The paper reports TCR Vbeta CDR3 sequencing of some 140 peripheral blood samples: under 45 ophthalmopathy, fewer than 85 hyperthyroidism and around 17 progressor patients. Overall study outcomes, separate from this receptor: No statistical method was used to set the sample size in advance, and investigators knew the group allocation. A model built on a 13 V-J signature distinguished ophthalmopathy from stable hyperthyroidism, reaching roughly 88% sensitivity and approximately 83% specificity in cross-validation and 80%/75% in testing. Most expanded thyroid clonotypes (frequency above 0.001) were also detected in blood, suggesting blood repertoires may reflect thyroid immune responses. In validation, the model predicted progression to ophthalmopathy a median of roughly 6.1 months before onset, with 70% to 71% sensitivity and more than 72% specificity.

On this clonotype itself: This clone's antigen is unknown. Being one base from a much bigger clone, this may be a read error. Since no conserved phenylalanine or tryptophan closes the CDR3, a read error is the likely cause.

Amplification of TCR beta CDR3 regions was carried out from RNA transcripts. The TCR CDR3 was subjected to a first round of RT-PCR using the HTBI primer set and the Qiagen OneStep RT-PCR kit. Libraries were constructed in a second round of multiplex PCR, after which size selection and purification were performed. Paired-end sequencing of the libraries was performed with 100 bp reads on an Illumina HiSeq2000. Per the source publication's procedure: SOAPnuke was used to process the raw data, throwing out any read that contained adapters or uncalled bases, had a mean Phred below 15, or lacked an exact constant-primer or identifier match. COPE v1.2.5 was used to merge the high-quality paired reads, and each unique nucleotide sequence was defined as a clonotype. Clonotypes were aligned to IMGT TRBV, TRBD and TRBJ reference segments using MiTCR v1.1. The analysis included only V-J combinations with a frequency above 0.0001, which together covered over 98% of the repertoires. A TCS score was defined as the ratio between F50 (clonal expansion) and ExV (chaos), using BLOSUM62-based TCRdist between CDR3 peptides within each V-J. Welch's t-statistics and random forest reduced fewer than 550 V-J features to about 13, which were used in a naive Bayes classifier (R e1071). Using fastp trimming at Q25 and MiXCR clonotype assembly, TCRdb reanalyzed the public sequencing data and kept in-frame beta chains. Rows merge per CDR3 protein into single entries with the most common DNA and genes. TCRdb's processing, not the authors', yielded these V and J calls. This sample holds about 640,000 distinct CDR3 sequences; more than 20% were observed only once. Of the sample, about 34% is held by the ten largest clones.

Ophthalmopathy patients had moderately to severely active disease, Clinical Activity Score of at least 3, NOSPECS grade of at least 4, and duration under 3 months. Exclusion was applied to patients with uncontrolled infections, other autoimmune diseases, pregnancy or lactation. Diagnoses relied on clinical symptoms, serum thyroxine and TRAb, thyroid ultrasound and orbital computed tomography. PBMCs were separated from under 11 ml of fresh peripheral blood using Ficoll-Paque density gradient centrifugation. Trizol reagent was used to extract total RNA, and RNA quality was then checked on an Agilent 2100 Bioanalyzer. Material for sequencing was blood. This receptor was identified in a man aged 30 to 45 with Graves' ophthalmopathy.

The CDR3 has the sequence CASSARQAANTEAFL. The nucleotides read TGTGCCAGCAGTGCGCGACAGGCAGCGAACACTGAAGCTTTCCTT. The chain is made from TRBV2 and TRBJ1-1; the D gene is perhaps TRBD1, from 6 matching bases. CDR1 and CDR2 were assigned from the germline V gene as SNHLY and FYNNEI. The CDR3 length is 15 residues, termini included. Here the CDR3 DNA is all that survives: 45 bases in frame from base 1. Cut back by 4 bases and 1 base, the V and J ends lie 13 bases apart.